These T cell receptor beta chains were read from a single sample in a study of blood T cells in healthy people across ages. TCRdb ran MiXCR on the 5' RACE reads and lists one entry per CDR3 protein. The sample holds roughly 680,000 distinct CDR3 sequences, roughly 21% seen once. The sample was blood. The receptors shown here come from a man in his 70s in good health. CDR3s include the opening cysteine and the closing phenylalanine or tryptophan. A D gene is named only where the DNA matches it firmly. Clone size, where shown, is once, few, many, or a class for clones that have expanded.

j_gene: TRBJ2-5; len: 15; abundance: few; v_gene: TRBV13; d_gene: TRBD1; CDR3nt: TGTGCCAGCAGCTTGCGGTGGGACAGGGAAGAGACCCAGTACTTC; CDR3aa: CASSLRWDREETQYF
j_gene: TRBJ2-7; len: 14; abundance: few; v_gene: TRBV6-5; d_gene: -; CDR3nt: TGTGCCAGCAGTTACCGGGAACACAACTACGAGCAGTACTTC; CDR3aa: CASSYREHNYEQYF
j_gene: TRBJ2-7; len: 16; abundance: -; v_gene: TRBV20-1; d_gene: TRBD1; CDR3nt: TGCAGTCCGACAAGGGACAGTGGAAGCTCCTCGGGCGAGCAGTACTTC; CDR3aa: CSPTRDSGSSSGEQYF
j_gene: TRBJ1-2; len: 14; abundance: few; v_gene: TRBV28; d_gene: -; CDR3nt: TGTGCCAGCAGTCCTACAGGGAAAAACTATGGCTACACCTTC; CDR3aa: CASSPTGKNYGYTF
j_gene: TRBJ2-4; len: 15; abundance: -; v_gene: TRBV20-1; d_gene: -; CDR3nt: TGCAGTGCTAGGGACACCCAACTAGCCAAAAACATTCAGTACTTC; CDR3aa: CSARDTQLAKNIQYF
j_gene: TRBJ2-2; len: 15; abundance: -; v_gene: TRBV14; d_gene: TRBD2; CDR3nt: TGTGCCAGCAGCCAAGTAGCGGGAGCCGTCGGGGGGCTGTTTTTT; CDR3aa: CASSQVAGAVGGLFF
j_gene: TRBJ1-3; len: 14; abundance: few; v_gene: TRBV6-5; d_gene: -; CDR3nt: TGTGCCAGCAGACCGACAGGCTCTGGAAACACCATATATTTT; CDR3aa: CASRPTGSGNTIYF
j_gene: TRBJ2-7; len: 14; abundance: few; v_gene: TRBV7-6; d_gene: -; CDR3nt: TGTGCCAGCAGCTTAGGGGCGGGACCCTACGAGCAGTACTTC; CDR3aa: CASSLGAGPYEQYF
j_gene: TRBJ1-6; len: 13; abundance: once; v_gene: TRBV29-1; d_gene: -; CDR3nt: TGCAGCGTCTCTGGGGGGCAGAATTCACCCCTCCACTTT; CDR3aa: CSVSGGQNSPLHF
j_gene: TRBJ2-3; len: 15; abundance: -; v_gene: TRBV20-1; d_gene: -; CDR3nt: TGCAGTGCTAGAGATTTAAGGGGGAACACAGATACGCAGTATTTT; CDR3aa: CSARDLRGNTDTQYF
j_gene: TRBJ2-1; len: 13; abundance: many; v_gene: TRBV29-1; d_gene: -; CDR3nt: TGCAGCGTTGAAGACCAGGACAGAAATGAGCAGTTCTTC; CDR3aa: CSVEDQDRNEQFF
j_gene: TRBJ1-4; len: 14; abundance: -; v_gene: TRBV20-1; d_gene: -; CDR3nt: TGCAGTGCTAGTTCGGGGGGTTCTAATGAAAAACTGTTTTTT; CDR3aa: CSASSGGSNEKLFF
j_gene: TRBJ2-7; len: 16; abundance: -; v_gene: TRBV4-1; d_gene: TRBD1; CDR3nt: TGCGCCAGCAGCCAAGTTGGTCGGGACAGGGTGCCCGAGCAGTACTTC; CDR3aa: CASSQVGRDRVPEQYF
j_gene: TRBJ2-5; len: 12; abundance: many; v_gene: TRBV29-1; d_gene: -; CDR3nt: TGCAGCGTCGCTTTCGGGTTAGAGACCCAGTACTTC; CDR3aa: CSVAFGLETQYF
j_gene: TRBJ2-7; len: 14; abundance: few; v_gene: TRBV28; d_gene: TRBD1; CDR3nt: TGTGCCAGCAGGGTTCCGGGACAGTCCTACGAGCAGTACTTC; CDR3aa: CASRVPGQSYEQYF
j_gene: TRBJ2-3; len: 16; abundance: many; v_gene: TRBV4-3; d_gene: -; CDR3nt: TGCGCCAGCAGCCAAGATTCCGGGGCCAGCACAGATACGCAGTATTTT; CDR3aa: CASSQDSGASTDTQYF
j_gene: TRBJ2-1; len: 12; abundance: many; v_gene: TRBV7-9; d_gene: -; CDR3nt: TGTGCCAGCAGCTTAGATGTGAATGAGCAGTTCTTC; CDR3aa: CASSLDVNEQFF
j_gene: TRBJ2-1; len: 18; abundance: few; v_gene: TRBV4-3; d_gene: TRBD2; CDR3nt: TGCGCCAGCAGCCAGAGGCTAGCGGGGGCCGGGCTTTACAATGAGCAGTTCTTC; CDR3aa: CASSQRLAGAGLYNEQFF
j_gene: TRBJ2-4; len: 15; abundance: -; v_gene: TRBV2; d_gene: -; CDR3nt: TGTGCCAGCAGCTCAGCAGGGTTTCTCGAGGGCATTCAGTACTTC; CDR3aa: CASSSAGFLEGIQYF
j_gene: TRBJ2-4; len: 15; abundance: few; v_gene: TRBV12-3/TRBV12-4; d_gene: -; CDR3nt: TGTGCCAGCAGTCCCTCAGGGGTGAACCCTCCCAATCTGTACTTC; CDR3aa: CASSPSGVNPPNLYF
j_gene: TRBJ2-7; len: 12; abundance: few; v_gene: TRBV28; d_gene: -; CDR3nt: TGTGCCAGCAGTAACCAGATAGGCGAGCAGTACTTC; CDR3aa: CASSNQIGEQYF
j_gene: TRBJ2-5; len: 13; abundance: -; v_gene: TRBV28; d_gene: -; CDR3nt: TGTGCCAGCAGTGGGGGGACCCCGCGGATCCAGTACTTC; CDR3aa: CASSGGTPRIQYF